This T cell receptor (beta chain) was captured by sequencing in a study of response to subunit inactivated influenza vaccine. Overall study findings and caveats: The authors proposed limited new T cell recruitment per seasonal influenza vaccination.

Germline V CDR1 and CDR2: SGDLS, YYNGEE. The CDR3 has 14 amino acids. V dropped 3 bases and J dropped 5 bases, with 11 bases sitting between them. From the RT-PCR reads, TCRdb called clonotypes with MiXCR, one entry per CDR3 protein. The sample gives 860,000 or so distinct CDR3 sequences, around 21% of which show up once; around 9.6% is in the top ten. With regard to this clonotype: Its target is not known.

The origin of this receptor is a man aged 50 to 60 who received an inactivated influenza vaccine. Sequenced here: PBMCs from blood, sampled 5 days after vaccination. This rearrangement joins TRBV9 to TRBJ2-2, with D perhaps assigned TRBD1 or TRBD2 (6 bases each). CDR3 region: CASSAQGRTGELFF. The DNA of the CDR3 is TGTGCCAGCAGCGCTCAGGGGAGGACCGGGGAGCTGTTTTTT.